This TCR beta chain was obtained from a study of shared clonotypes between healthy human individuals. Under the authors' procedure: ImmunoSEQ gave junction-only sequences without quality scores, so filtering differed. Profiling relied on immunoSEQ multiplex PCR, and the TCRdb table lists in-frame clones only, not all of them. That table supplies the V and J calls and clone size; D and trimming were determined from the DNA. The data hold about 2 million clones, with about 95% observed a single time. On this clone: Its specificity is not known.

The study, taken as a whole, reports: A reduction in generation probabilities was seen for non-shared clonotypes relative to those shared by all four donors. Roughly 5% of naive CD4 clonotypes were shared across four donors. Naive subsets generally had larger estimated richness than memory subsets.

Sequencing was carried out using naive CD4+ T cells sorted from blood. Subset meaning: CD45RA+ positively selected. This receptor was taken from a man aged 18-30 years in good health.

CDR3 bases: TGTGCCTGGAGTGTACTGACGGAATATAATTCACCCCTCCACTTT. Encoded protein: CAWSVLTEYNSPLHF. This chain links TRBV30 with TRBJ1-6; D gene uncertain. The CDR3 has 15 amino acids. Germline V gene sequence: CDR1 GTSNPN, CDR2 SVGIG (reference sequence). The germline V and J ends were trimmed by 0 bases and 4 bases, with 10 bases remaining between them.